This is a list of T cell receptor beta chains from one sample in a study of cytomegalovirus exposure and HLA in healthy donors. Profiling relied on immunoSEQ multiplex PCR, and the TCRdb table lists in-frame clones only, not all of them. The table has 200,000 or so clones, 60% to 80% seen once. Sequencing was performed on PBMCs. The receptor source for this set is a woman younger than 45 in good health and CMV-seropositive. Each CDR3 is given with its conserved first and last residue. The order of the fields is D gene, V gene, J gene, clone size, CDR3 DNA, CDR3 protein. The D gene is left open where the match is weak. A clone size is listed for some rows: how often the clone was seen (once, few, many), or a class if it is expanded.

d_gene: .
v_gene: TRBV7-2
j_gene: TRBJ1-4
abundance: few
CDR3nt: TGTGCCAGCAGCCCATATGTGGCGGATAATGAAAAACTGTTTTTT
CDR3aa: CASSPYVADNEKLFF

d_gene: .
v_gene: TRBV7-2
j_gene: TRBJ1-1
abundance: .
CDR3nt: TGTGCCAGCAGCTTCCAAGTTGGGCTCGACACTGAAGCTTTCTTT
CDR3aa: CASSFQVGLDTEAFF

d_gene: .
v_gene: TRBV6-1
j_gene: TRBJ2-7
abundance: .
CDR3nt: TGTGCCAGCAGAACTTACAGGGACTACGAGCAGTACTTC
CDR3aa: CASRTYRDYEQYF

d_gene: TRBD1
v_gene: TRBV4-3
j_gene: TRBJ2-7
abundance: once
CDR3nt: TGCGCCAGCAGCCCGGGGACAGGGGCCTACGAGCAGTACTTC
CDR3aa: CASSPGTGAYEQYF

d_gene: TRBD1
v_gene: TRBV2
j_gene: TRBJ2-1
abundance: .
CDR3nt: TGTGCCAGCAGCCCCCAGAATCCCGGGACAGGGGATGAGCAGTTCTTC
CDR3aa: CASSPQNPGTGDEQFF

d_gene: TRBD2
v_gene: TRBV5-4
j_gene: TRBJ2-1
abundance: .
CDR3nt: TGTGCCGGTCACCAGCGGGAGAACAGTGAGCAGTTCTTC
CDR3aa: CAGHQRENSEQFF

d_gene: .
v_gene: TRBV28
j_gene: TRBJ2-3
abundance: .
CDR3nt: TGTGCCAGCAGTTTCAGGCCAGATACGCAGTATTTT
CDR3aa: CASSFRPDTQYF

d_gene: TRBD1
v_gene: TRBV25-1
j_gene: TRBJ1-1
abundance: .
CDR3nt: TGTGCCAGCAGTAGGATTGGACAGGGCACTGAAGCTTTCTTT
CDR3aa: CASSRIGQGTEAFF

d_gene: .
v_gene: TRBV4-1
j_gene: TRBJ1-1
abundance: few
CDR3nt: TGCGCCAGCAGCCACACCCTGGGAGGCCCAACTCGTTCGAACACTGAAGCTTTCTTT
CDR3aa: CASSHTLGGPTRSNTEAFF

d_gene: .
v_gene: TRBV10-3
j_gene: TRBJ2-2
abundance: .
CDR3nt: TGTGCCATCAGTGAGGTTGAGGGCGGGGAGCTGTTTTTT
CDR3aa: CAISEVEGGELFF

d_gene: .
v_gene: TRBV29-1
j_gene: TRBJ2-2
abundance: .
CDR3nt: TGCAGCGTTTTAGGGGCGAACGCCGGGGAGCTGTTTTTT
CDR3aa: CSVLGANAGELFF

d_gene: .
v_gene: TRBV5-4
j_gene: TRBJ1-3
abundance: .
CDR3nt: TGTGCCAGCAGCTTGTTCCCGGGGAGAGGAAACACCATATATTTT
CDR3aa: CASSLFPGRGNTIYF

d_gene: .
v_gene: TRBV18
j_gene: TRBJ2-2
abundance: .
CDR3nt: TGTGCCAGCTCACCAATGTCGCGCGGGGAGCTGTTTTTT
CDR3aa: CASSPMSRGELFF

d_gene: .
v_gene: TRBV5-4
j_gene: TRBJ2-3
abundance: once
CDR3nt: TGTGCCAGCAGCTTGGGGCAGGGGACGGGCACAGATACGCAGTATTTT
CDR3aa: CASSLGQGTGTDTQYF

d_gene: .
v_gene: TRBV7-9
j_gene: TRBJ1-1
abundance: once
CDR3nt: TGTGCCAGCAGCTTAGGGGTGGCGGCTGAAGCTTTCTTT
CDR3aa: CASSLGVAAEAFF

d_gene: TRBD2
v_gene: TRBV5-1
j_gene: TRBJ2-7
abundance: .
CDR3nt: TGCGCCAGCAGCTTGATGATCGGGGGGGCCCACGAGCAGTACTTC
CDR3aa: CASSLMIGGAHEQYF

d_gene: TRBD1
v_gene: TRBV7-2
j_gene: TRBJ1-2
abundance: .
CDR3nt: TGTGCCAGCAGCTCGACTCAGGGGGCCTGGGGAGGCTACACCTTC
CDR3aa: CASSSTQGAWGGYTF

d_gene: .
v_gene: TRBV21-1
j_gene: TRBJ1-2
abundance: .
CDR3nt: TGTGCCAGCAGCAAAGTCTCGGGATGCCGTGGCTACACCTTC
CDR3aa: CASSKVSGCRGYTF

d_gene: .
v_gene: TRBV19
j_gene: TRBJ1-5
abundance: .
CDR3nt: TGTGCCAGTAGTCCGCGGCAGCGGAGCAATCAGCCCCAGCATTTT
CDR3aa: CASSPRQRSNQPQHF

d_gene: TRBD1
v_gene: TRBV5-6
j_gene: TRBJ1-4
abundance: .
CDR3nt: TGTGCCAGCAGCTCCCCGCACGACAGGGCAACGGGGAAACTGTTTTTT
CDR3aa: CASSSPHDRATGKLFF

d_gene: TRBD2
v_gene: TRBV5-5
j_gene: TRBJ2-5
abundance: .
CDR3nt: TGTGCCAGCAGCTTACAAACTAGCGGGGGGAAAGAGACCCAGTACTTC
CDR3aa: CASSLQTSGGKETQYF

d_gene: .
v_gene: TRBV7-8
j_gene: TRBJ1-5
abundance: .
CDR3nt: TGTGCCAGCAGCTTGGCGACAGGTACAAATCAGCCCCAGCATTTT
CDR3aa: CASSLATGTNQPQHF

d_gene: .
v_gene: TRBV6-6
j_gene: TRBJ2-1
abundance: .
CDR3nt: TGTGCCAGCAGTGCGGCCGGCCGGAACAATGAGCAGTTCTTC
CDR3aa: CASSAAGRNNEQFF

d_gene: .
v_gene: TRBV11-2
j_gene: TRBJ1-5
abundance: .
CDR3nt: TGTGCCAGCAGCTTGGGGGCACAGGTCTATAGCAATCAGCCCCAGCATTTT
CDR3aa: CASSLGAQVYSNQPQHF

d_gene: TRBD1
v_gene: TRBV6-5
j_gene: TRBJ2-1
abundance: .
CDR3nt: TGTGCCAGCAGTCCCCACGCAGGGGGATACAATGAGCAGTTCTTC
CDR3aa: CASSPHAGGYNEQFF

d_gene: TRBD2
v_gene: TRBV5-1
j_gene: TRBJ2-1
abundance: .
CDR3nt: TGCGCCAGCAGCCCACCCCAGGGAGCGGGAGTCTCCTACAATGAGCAGTTCTTC
CDR3aa: CASSPPQGAGVSYNEQFF

d_gene: TRBD1
v_gene: TRBV19
j_gene: TRBJ1-5
abundance: once
CDR3nt: TGTGCCAGTAGGTACACAGGGGCAGGCAATCAGCCCCAGCATTTT
CDR3aa: CASRYTGAGNQPQHF

d_gene: TRBD2
v_gene: TRBV6-5
j_gene: TRBJ2-5
abundance: .
CDR3nt: TGTGCCAGCAGCCCACTGGGAAGCGGGGAAGAGACCCAGTACTTC
CDR3aa: CASSPLGSGEETQYF

d_gene: TRBD2
v_gene: TRBV5-4
j_gene: TRBJ2-7
abundance: .
CDR3nt: TGTGCCAGCAGCCAAAGACTAGCGGGGGCCTTCGACGAGCAGTACTTC
CDR3aa: CASSQRLAGAFDEQYF

d_gene: .
v_gene: TRBV19
j_gene: TRBJ2-7
abundance: few
CDR3nt: TGTGCCAGTAGGATGGCAGGGGACAACGAGCAGTACTTC
CDR3aa: CASRMAGDNEQYF

d_gene: TRBD2
v_gene: TRBV27
j_gene: TRBJ2-7
abundance: .
CDR3nt: TGTGCCAGCAGTCATATCCGGGGGGACGAGCAGTACTTC
CDR3aa: CASSHIRGDEQYF

d_gene: TRBD2
v_gene: TRBV7-2
j_gene: TRBJ2-1
abundance: .
CDR3nt: TGTGCCAGCAGCACCGGACTAGCGGGGTACAATGAGCAGTTCTTC
CDR3aa: CASSTGLAGYNEQFF

d_gene: TRBD2
v_gene: TRBV7-9
j_gene: TRBJ2-7
abundance: once
CDR3nt: TGTGCCAGCAGCCTAGCGGTCGGTTCCGTTACCACTCCCTCCTACGAGCAGTACTTC
CDR3aa: CASSLAVGSVTTPSYEQYF

d_gene: .
v_gene: TRBV21-1
j_gene: TRBJ1-5
abundance: .
CDR3nt: TGTGCCAGCAGCAAAACAGGGGTAGAAAATCAGCCCCAGCATTTT
CDR3aa: CASSKTGVENQPQHF

d_gene: .
v_gene: TRBV29-1
j_gene: TRBJ2-1
abundance: once
CDR3nt: TGCAGCGTTGGGAGCGCGAGCTCCTACAATGAGCAGTTCTTC
CDR3aa: CSVGSASSYNEQFF

d_gene: TRBD2
v_gene: TRBV4-3
j_gene: TRBJ2-5
abundance: .
CDR3nt: TGCGCCAGCAGCCCCGTTGTCGCTAGCGGGAAAGAGACCCAGTACTTC
CDR3aa: CASSPVVASGKETQYF

d_gene: .
v_gene: TRBV28
j_gene: TRBJ1-2
abundance: .
CDR3nt: TGTGCCAGCAGGCGGGCGGTTTATGGCTACACCTTC
CDR3aa: CASRRAVYGYTF

d_gene: .
v_gene: TRBV7-2
j_gene: TRBJ2-7
abundance: .
CDR3nt: TGTGCCAGCAGCAATCGGGACACCTACGAGCAGTACTTC
CDR3aa: CASSNRDTYEQYF

d_gene: TRBD1
v_gene: TRBV7-9
j_gene: TRBJ1-2
abundance: .
CDR3nt: TGTGCCAGCAGTTTGCAGGGGGATGGCTACACCTTC
CDR3aa: CASSLQGDGYTF

d_gene: TRBD1
v_gene: TRBV9
j_gene: TRBJ2-5
abundance: .
CDR3nt: TGTGCCAGCAGCGCCGGGACAGGGAGGGAGACCCAGTACTTC
CDR3aa: CASSAGTGRETQYF

d_gene: .
v_gene: TRBV11-2
j_gene: TRBJ2-3
abundance: .
CDR3nt: TGTGCCAGCAGCGGATTACCAGGAAGACACACAGATACGCAGTATTTT
CDR3aa: CASSGLPGRHTDTQYF

d_gene: TRBD1
v_gene: TRBV30
j_gene: TRBJ1-2
abundance: .
CDR3nt: TGTGCCTGGATCCCAGACAGGGGAAGAGACTATGGCTACACCTTC
CDR3aa: CAWIPDRGRDYGYTF

d_gene: .
v_gene: TRBV5-1
j_gene: TRBJ1-1
abundance: .
CDR3nt: TGCGCCAGCAGCTTGCTGGGACTAATGAATACTGAAGCTTTCTTT
CDR3aa: CASSLLGLMNTEAFF

d_gene: .
v_gene: TRBV5-6
j_gene: TRBJ2-7
abundance: large
CDR3nt: TGTGCCAGCAACCCACGGACAGGCGTGGGGGGGCAGTACTTC
CDR3aa: CASNPRTGVGGQYF

d_gene: TRBD1
v_gene: TRBV5-1
j_gene: TRBJ1-1
abundance: .
CDR3nt: TGCGCCAGCAGCTTGATTGGGGGACAGCAGAACACTGAAGCTTTCTTT
CDR3aa: CASSLIGGQQNTEAFF

d_gene: TRBD1
v_gene: TRBV6-5
j_gene: TRBJ1-2
abundance: .
CDR3nt: TGTGCCAGCAGAGTCAGACAGGGGTCCTATGGCTACACCTTC
CDR3aa: CASRVRQGSYGYTF

d_gene: TRBD1
v_gene: TRBV2
j_gene: TRBJ1-4
abundance: .
CDR3nt: TGTGCCAGCAGTGATTTGGACAGGGTCCCTGAAAAACTGTTTTTT
CDR3aa: CASSDLDRVPEKLFF

d_gene: TRBD2
v_gene: TRBV28
j_gene: TRBJ2-1
abundance: .
CDR3nt: TGTGCCAGCAGTTCAGTTAGCGGGAGGATTCAGGTTGAGCAGTTCTTC
CDR3aa: CASSSVSGRIQVEQFF

d_gene: .
v_gene: TRBV5-4
j_gene: TRBJ1-2
abundance: once
CDR3nt: TGTGCCAGCAGCGCTGACAAATATGGCTACACCTTC
CDR3aa: CASSADKYGYTF

d_gene: .
v_gene: TRBV28
j_gene: TRBJ2-7
abundance: .
CDR3nt: TGTGCCAGCAGTCCGGTTGGACAGTATTCCACCTACGAGCAGTACTTC
CDR3aa: CASSPVGQYSTYEQYF

d_gene: .
v_gene: TRBV2
j_gene: TRBJ2-1
abundance: .
CDR3nt: TGTGCCAGCGTGGGAGGTGGCAATGAGCAGTTCTTC
CDR3aa: CASVGGGNEQFF

d_gene: .
v_gene: TRBV18
j_gene: TRBJ2-1
abundance: few
CDR3nt: TGTGCCAGCTCACGGGACACGGGGTCCTACAATGAGCAGTTCTTC
CDR3aa: CASSRDTGSYNEQFF

d_gene: .
v_gene: TRBV7-3
j_gene: TRBJ1-2
abundance: .
CDR3nt: TGTGCCAGCAGCCCCAATCAGGGTACCTATGGCTACACCTTC
CDR3aa: CASSPNQGTYGYTF

d_gene: .
v_gene: TRBV27
j_gene: TRBJ2-6
abundance: .
CDR3nt: TGTGCCAGCAGTTTATGGCGGAGCTCTGGGGCCAACGTCCTGACTTTC
CDR3aa: CASSLWRSSGANVLTF

d_gene: TRBD2
v_gene: TRBV18
j_gene: TRBJ2-3
abundance: .
CDR3nt: TGTGCCAGCTCACCGAAAACCGGAGGACTAGCGACAGATACGCAGTATTTT
CDR3aa: CASSPKTGGLATDTQYF

d_gene: TRBD1
v_gene: TRBV7-9
j_gene: TRBJ2-7
abundance: .
CDR3nt: TGTGCCAGCAGCTTAGGACAGGGGGCGGTCTACGAGCAGTACTTC
CDR3aa: CASSLGQGAVYEQYF

d_gene: .
v_gene: TRBV10-3
j_gene: TRBJ1-5
abundance: .
CDR3nt: TGTGCCATCAGTGCAGGGAACAATCAGCCCCAGCATTTT
CDR3aa: CAISAGNNQPQHF

d_gene: TRBD1
v_gene: TRBV23-1
j_gene: TRBJ1-5
abundance: .
CDR3nt: TGCGCCAGCAAGATACAGGGGGCTAGCAATCAGCCCCAGCATTTT
CDR3aa: CASKIQGASNQPQHF

d_gene: TRBD1
v_gene: TRBV7-9
j_gene: TRBJ2-1
abundance: .
CDR3nt: TGTGCCAGCAGCTCGACAGGGGTTCACAATGAGCAGTTCTTC
CDR3aa: CASSSTGVHNEQFF